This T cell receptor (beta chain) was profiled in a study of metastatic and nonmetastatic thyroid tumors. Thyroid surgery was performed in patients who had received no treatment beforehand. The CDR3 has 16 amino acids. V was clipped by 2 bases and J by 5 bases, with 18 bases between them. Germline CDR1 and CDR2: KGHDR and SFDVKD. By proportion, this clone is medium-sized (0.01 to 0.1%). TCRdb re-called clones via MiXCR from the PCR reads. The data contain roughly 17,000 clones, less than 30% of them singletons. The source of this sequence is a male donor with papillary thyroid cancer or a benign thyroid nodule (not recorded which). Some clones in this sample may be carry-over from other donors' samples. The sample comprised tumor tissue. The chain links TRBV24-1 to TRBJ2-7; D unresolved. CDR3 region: CATSDSSFVESHEQYF. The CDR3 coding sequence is TGTGCCACCAGTGATTCCTCGTTTGTGGAGTCCCACGAGCAGTACTTC.